This T cell receptor (beta chain) comes out of a study of blood T cell repertoires in COVID-19. The protocol was immunoSEQ multiplex PCR, while the TCRdb copy is restricted to in-frame clones and leaves out a portion. The sample has around 50,000 clones, 75% to 90% seen once. Trimming removed 2 bases at V and 3 bases at J, with 16 bases between. This CDR3 is 16 amino acids long. From germline, CDR1 is MNHNS and CDR2 SASEGT. Input material: peripheral blood. The TCR comes from a human donor in a cohort sampled during active COVID-19. This sequence joins TRBV6-1 and TRBJ1-1; perhaps TRBD1 as D (6 bases). The CDR3 DNA reads as TGTGCCAGCAGTGAACCGGCGGGGGGGGGCTACACTGAAGCTTTCTTT. Translating gives CASSEPAGGGYTEAFF.